The next 22 T cell receptor beta chains were all read from a single sample in a study of T cell changes during pregnancy in multiple sclerosis. Using immunoSEQ multiplex PCR, the repertoire was profiled, and TCRdb retains in-frame clones only, with some absent. Seen here are roughly 40,000 clones, around 92% observed once, and the top ten hold roughly 2%. The sequencing used CD4+ T cells from peripheral blood mononuclear cells, collected after pregnancy. These receptors all come from a female donor in good health, enrolled as a control in a pregnancy study.

The chain recombines TRBV27 with TRBJ2-6, with 11 bases lining up with TRBD2. CDR1 and CDR2 from the germline V gene are MNHEY and SMNVEV (reference sequence). CDR3 length equals 17 residues. J gave up 0 bases and V 10 bases, and 8 bases lay outside the gene matches. The CDR3 loop is CATSRLAGNSGANVLTF. The DNA for the CDR3 is TGTGCCACTTCCAGACTAGCGGGGAACTCTGGGGCCAACGTCCTGACTTTC.

This sequence joins TRBV6-9 and TRBJ2-1; TRBD2 matches 7 bases. From germline, CDR1 is MNHGY and CDR2 SVAAGI. Trimming took 6 bases from V and 5 from J; bases not matched to a gene: 10. This CDR3 comprises 15 residues. This chain's CDR3 is CASRPRRGRHNEQFF. The CDR3 region has the DNA TGTGCCAGCAGACCAAGGCGGGGGAGACACAATGAGCAGTTCTTC.

V and J are TRBV10-2 and TRBJ1-5; weak D call: TRBD1 (5 bases). CDR3 length: 15 residues. The V end was cut by 0 bases, the J end by 7 bases, with 13 bases between. The V gene's germline CDR1 is WSHSY and CDR2 SAAADI. This chain's CDR3 is CASSESGGEGQPQHF. In nucleotides, the CDR3 is TGCGCCAGCAGTGAGTCGGGCGGGGAGGGGCAGCCCCAGCATTTT.

This chain connects TRBV15 to TRBJ1-5, with 9 bases identical to TRBD1. The CDR3 runs to 16 residues. Germline CDR1 reads LNHNV; CDR2 reads YYDKDF (reference sequence). Trimming cost V 9 bases and J 6 bases; bases outside gene matches: 15. The DNA of the CDR3 is TGTGCCACAGCCCCTACAGGGGGCGCTGGGGGTCAGCCCCAGCATTTT. This translates into CATAPTGGAGGQPQHF.

This chain connects TRBV19 to TRBJ2-5; 8 positions match TRBD1. V was pared by 3 bases and J by 1 base, with 1 base of the junction left unmatched. Germline CDR1 and CDR2: LNHDA and SQIVND (reference sequence). The CDR3 sequence is 14 residues long. The CDR3 DNA reads as TGTGCCAGTAGTATGCAGGGGGCCCAAGAGACCCAGTACTTC. The encoded protein is CASSMQGAQETQYF. Complete variable domain (other parts from reference TRBV19 and TRBJ2-5): DGGITQSPKYLFRKEGQNVTLSCEQNLNHDAMYWYRQDPGQGLRLIYYSQIVNDFQKGDIAEGYSVSREKKESFPLTVTSAQKNPTAFYLCASSMQGAQETQYFGPGTRLLVL.

V usage is TRBV2 and J usage is TRBJ2-2; TRBD2 aligns across 9 bases. The length of the CDR3 is 15 residues. V shed 6 bases, J shed 2 bases, and the junction held 4 bases outside the gene matches. Per the germline V gene, CDR1 is SNHLY and CDR2 is FYNNEI. CDR3 nucleotides: TGTGCCAGCAGGAGACTAGCGGCTAACACCGGGGAGCTGTTTTTT. Translated, it gives CASRRLAANTGELFF.

This chain connects TRBV5-1 to TRBJ2-3; tentatively, D is TRBD2 (7 bases). The CDR3 runs to 16 residues. Looked up from germline, CDR1 is SGHRS and CDR2 is YFSETQ. V was clipped by 0 bases and J by 4 bases, with 15 bases between them. The CDR3 nucleotides are TGCGCCAGCAGCTTGGTTGGGGGGGCCCAGGCAGATACGCAGTATTTT. Its translation: CASSLVGGAQADTQYF.

The chain employs TRBV28 and TRBJ1-5, with D possibly matching TRBD1 (5 bases). The germline CDR1 and CDR2 sequences are MDHEN and SYDVKM. Trimming pared 5 bases from V and 3 bases from J, leaving 8 bases between. This CDR3 has 13 amino acids. The CDR3 DNA is TGTGCCAGCAGTGTCAGGGACAATCAGCCCCAGCATTTT. It specifies CASSVRDNQPQHF.

The J gene is TRBJ1-1, the V gene TRBV7-6; possible D gene TRBD1, 5 bases. The ends were cut back, 1 base at V and 3 bases at J, with 15 bases in the middle. This CDR3 is built from 16 residues. Germline V gene lookup returns CDR1 SGHVS and CDR2 FNYEAQ. CDR3 in DNA: TGTGCCAGCAGCTTAGTCCCGGGGGAAGCGGACACTGAAGCTTTCTTT. It specifies CASSLVPGEADTEAFF.

The rearrangement uses TRBV18 and TRBJ2-7; D unclear. The germline V and J ends were trimmed by 2 bases and 1 base, with 6 bases remaining between them. This CDR3 region has 13 residues. Germline V gives CDR1 KGHSH, CDR2 LQKENI. CDR3 amino acids: CASSPTYSYEQYF. CDR3 in DNA: TGTGCCAGCTCACCAACCTATTCCTACGAGCAGTACTTC.

The chain links TRBV12-2 to TRBJ1-6; the table's D call of TRBD1 was not tested on the DNA. TRBV12-2 is tagged as a pseudogene. The CDR3 runs to 16 residues. CDR3 amino acids: CASRIQPDRAHSPLHF. The CDR3, as DNA: TGTGCAAGTCGGATCCAACCGGACAGGGCCCATTCACCCCTCCACTTT.

The rearrangement uses TRBV6-1 and TRBJ1-1; D remains ambiguous. Trimming shortened V by 2 bases and J by 4 bases, and 14 bases separated the two germline ends. Germline loops: CDR1 MNHNS, CDR2 SASEGT. The CDR3 length is 15 residues. The CDR3 bases are TGTGCCAGCAGTGAATTGTGGGAGCTAGGCACTGAAGCTTTCTTT. Translating it yields CASSELWELGTEAFF.

This clone was picked up a small number of times. The CDR3 sequence: CASSQGAGQNTEAFF. In nucleotides, the CDR3 is TGTGCCAGCAGCCAAGGGGCAGGCCAAAACACTGAAGCTTTCTTT. The rearrangement links TRBV4-2 to TRBJ1-1; no clear D gene. The germline CDR1 and CDR2 sequences are LGHNA and YNFKEQ. There are 15 residues in the CDR3. Trimming cost V 1 base and J 2 bases, with 11 bases left between them.

The chain uses TRBV6-4 and TRBJ2-2, with D maybe TRBD1 (5 bases). This CDR3 comprises 13 residues. Germline V gene lookup returns CDR1 MRHNA and CDR2 SNTAGT. V lost 3 bases and J lost 3, with 5 bases in between. This CDR3 reads CASSEQDTGELFF. CDR3 bases: TGTGCCAGCAGTGAACAGGACACCGGGGAGCTGTTTTTT.

The chain employs TRBV27 and TRBJ2-3, with 12 bases fitting TRBD2. J lost 6 bases, V lost 6 bases, and 13 bases had no gene match. Germline assignment: CDR1 MNHEY and CDR2 SMNVEV (reference sequence). The CDR3 has 17 residues. CDR3 protein: CASSNRLAGAPLDTQYF. DNA for the CDR3: TGTGCCAGCAGCAACCGACTAGCGGGGGCCCCTTTGGATACGCAGTATTTT.

A remark on this clone: The sample has other DNA sequences that encode this CDR3 too. V is TRBV29-1 and J is TRBJ1-2; 9 bases map to TRBD1. With 5 bases clipped from V and 6 bases from J, the junction kept 4 bases outside the gene matches. In germline, CDR1 is SQVTM, CDR2 ANQGSEA. CDR3 length equals 12 residues. The CDR3 is CSVQTGGDGYTF. DNA for the CDR3: TGCAGCGTTCAGACAGGGGGGGATGGCTACACCTTC.

V is TRBV27 and J is TRBJ2-5, with 7 positions matching TRBD1. The CDR3 extends over 13 amino acids. The junction had 4 bases not matched to a gene; V was cut back by 4 bases and J by 5 bases. Germline CDR1 MNHEY, CDR2 SMNVEV (reference sequence). The DNA for the CDR3 is TGTGCCAGCAGTTCGACAGGGAAGGAGACCCAGTACTTC. Residues: CASSSTGKETQYF.

The sample holds one count of this clone. This rearrangement joins TRBV11-2 to TRBJ1-1; D gene unclear. This CDR3 has 14 residues. V lost 3 bases to trimming and J lost 2 bases, with 10 bases between them. Germline V gene lookup returns CDR1 SGHAT and CDR2 FQNNGV. In DNA, the CDR3 is TGTGCCAGCAGCTTGTGGGAGAGTAACACTGAAGCTTTCTTT. As protein: CASSLWESNTEAFF.

This chain joins TRBV5-1 and TRBJ1-2; TRBD1 is a possible D gene (5 bases). Between the trimmed V and J ends, which lost 4 bases and 7 bases, there was a span of 20 bases. From germline, CDR1 is SGHRS and CDR2 YFSETQ. This CDR3 comprises 15 residues. As DNA, the CDR3 is TGCGCCAGCAGCGCCAATCAGGGAGGTGCTCTTGGCTACACCTTC. Protein: CASSANQGGALGYTF.

The chain carries TRBV19 and TRBJ2-4; TRBD1 aligns across 12 bases. Germline V gene sequence: CDR1 LNHDA, CDR2 SQIVND (reference sequence). V shed 7 bases and J 13 bases; nucleotides not matched to a gene: 11. The CDR3 is 14 amino acids. CDR3 region: CASKGTGGHRPQYF. CDR3 nucleotides: TGTGCCAGTAAGGGGACAGGGGGCCACAGGCCCCAGTACTTC.

The chain joins TRBV9 to TRBJ2-2; 7 bases match TRBD2. This CDR3 contains 15 residues. V was pared by 0 bases and J by 6 bases, with 5 bases of the junction left unmatched. Germline V CDR1 and CDR2: SGDLS, YYNGEE. This CDR3 reads CASSVGEGRSGELFF. The DNA for the CDR3 is TGTGCCAGCAGCGTAGGGGAGGGGCGGTCCGGGGAGCTGTTTTTT.

The genes are TRBV4-2 and TRBJ1-2, with TRBD1 as a possible D gene (6 bases). The ends were cut back, 4 bases at V and 4 bases at J, with 22 bases in the middle. This CDR3 spans 17 amino acids. CDR1 is LGHNA and CDR2 is YNFKEQ in the germline V gene. Here the CDR3 DNA reads TGTGCCAGCAGCCGAGCCCGGGACAAAGGTAGTGGCTATGGCTACACCTTC. It encodes CASSRARDKGSGYGYTF.